Presented here are 18 T cell receptor beta chains from one specimen sequenced in a study of OX40 agonist ivuxolimab in advanced cancers. Clones were read by immunoSEQ multiplex PCR, and TCRdb kept only the in-frame ones, dropping some. Among about 80,000 clones listed, 90% to 95% were seen once. The specimen comprised CD4+ or CD8+ T cells sorted from blood, sampled in a trial of the OX40 agonist ivuxolimab. The receptors come from an adult with an advanced solid tumor such as melanoma, head and neck, liver or kidney cancer.

The CDR3 loop reads CASSKAGTSGTYEQYF. The CDR3 DNA sequence: TGTGCCAGCAGCAAAGCGGGGACTAGCGGAACCTACGAGCAGTACTTC. The V gene is TRBV21-1, the J gene TRBJ2-7; the table's D call TRBD2 went unverified against the DNA. TRBV21-1 constitutes a pseudogene. This CDR3 spans 16 amino acids.

The V call is TRBV7-2, the J call TRBJ1-4; no definite D call. V lost 1 base to trimming and J lost 4 bases, with 7 bases between them. This CDR3 is built from 14 residues. The germline CDR1 and CDR2 sequences are SGHTA and FQGNSA. As DNA, the CDR3 is TGTGCCAGCAGCTTAGGCCCGCGTAATGAAAAACTGTTTTTT. Translating gives CASSLGPRNEKLFF.

The rearrangement joins TRBV29-1 to TRBJ2-2; D is possibly TRBD2 (6 bases). CDR1 and CDR2 (germline): SQVTM, ANQGSEA. Trimming took 7 bases from V and 2 from J, leaving 14 bases between them. CDR3 length: 14 residues. The CDR3 DNA reads TGCAGCGCAGACTCCGGGAGTAACACCGGGGAGCTGTTTTTT. Its protein is CSADSGSNTGELFF.

The chain couples TRBV28 to TRBJ2-3; 8 bases map to TRBD1. The V segment lost 8 bases and the J segment 2 bases; nucleotides outside the gene matches: 3. Germline lookup yields CDR1 MDHEN and CDR2 SYDVKM. The CDR3 length is 13 residues. The CDR3 coding sequence is TGTGCCAGCTGGGACAGGAACACAGATACGCAGTATTTT. Its translation is CASWDRNTDTQYF. Looking up the rest from reference TRBV28 and TRBJ2-3 gives the full variable domain: DVKVTQSSRYLVKRTGEKVFLECVQDMDHENMFWYRQDPGLGLRLIYFSYDVKMKEKGDIPEGYSVSREKKERFSLILESASTNQTSMYLCASWDRNTDTQYFGPGTRLTVL.

The genes are TRBV5-1 and TRBJ2-7, with a possible D match to TRBD2 (6 bases). V was pared by 0 bases and J by 5 bases, with 12 bases between. The CDR3 consists of 14 residues. Germline V gene lookup returns CDR1 SGHRS and CDR2 YFSETQ. CDR3 sequence (DNA): TGCGCCAGCAGCTTGGTGGGCGGGGTCGACGAGCAGTACTTC. Protein: CASSLVGGVDEQYF.

The chain combines TRBV7-9 with TRBJ2-3; TRBD2 aligns across 13 bases. V dropped 2 bases and J dropped 2; count of bases not matched to a gene: 7. The CDR3 sequence is 18 residues long. Germline values: CDR1 SEHNR, CDR2 FQNEAQ (reference sequence). The CDR3 sequence is CASSLRTSGSRHTDTQYF. CDR3 sequence (DNA): TGTGCCAGCAGCTTAAGGACTAGCGGGAGCAGGCACACAGATACGCAGTATTTT.

This chain joins TRBV10-3 and TRBJ2-1; TRBD2 matches 11 bases. V dropped 3 bases and J dropped 2; count of bases not matched to a gene: 0. Germline CDR1 is ENHRY and CDR2 is SYGVKD. This CDR3 region has 15 residues. In DNA, the CDR3 is TGTGCCATCAGTGATAGCGGGGGGGCCTACAATGAGCAGTTCTTC. Protein sequence: CAISDSGGAYNEQFF.

The J gene is TRBJ2-5, the V gene TRBV6-1, with D unclear. V was cut by 6 bases and J by 7 bases, with 9 bases left in between. The CDR3 spans 11 residues. CDR1 is MNHNS, CDR2 SASEGT, per germline. The CDR3 nucleotides are TGTGCCAGCAGGGTGTGGGCGACCCAGTACTTC. Translation gives CASRVWATQYF.

The chain has TRBV30 and TRBJ2-3, with 12 bases fitting TRBD1. The CDR3 runs to 13 residues. The V segment lost 8 bases and the J segment 3 bases; nucleotides outside the gene matches: 3. CDR1 GTSNPN and CDR2 SVGIG come from the germline V gene (reference sequence). The CDR3 nucleotides read TGTGCCGGGGACAGGGGGCCTACAGATACGCAGTATTTT. Translated: CAGDRGPTDTQYF.

The chain has TRBV6-5 and TRBJ1-2; D gene ambiguous. CDR3 length: 9 amino acids. V was cut by 9 bases and J by 6 bases, with 5 bases left in between. Looked up from germline, CDR1 is MNHEY and CDR2 is SVGAGI. The CDR3 DNA follows: TGTGCCAGTTATAATGGCTACACCTTC. It is translated as CASYNGYTF.

This clone was detected once. The chain carries TRBV5-1 and TRBJ2-1; D is unresolved. Per the germline V gene, CDR1 is SGHRS and CDR2 is YFSETQ. The CDR3 has 15 residues. Trimming stripped 0 bases from V and 1 base from J, with 8 bases between. The CDR3 nucleotides read TGCGCCAGCAGCTTGGTTGCGGAATCCTACAATGAGCAGTTCTTC. Its protein is CASSLVAESYNEQFF. The full variable domain, in which reference TRBV5-1 and TRBJ2-1 provide the parts outside the CDR3, is KAGVTQTPRYLIKTRGQQVTLSCSPISGHRSVSWYQQTPGQGLQFLFEYFSETQRNKGNFPGRFSGRQFSNSRSEMNVSTLELGDSALYLCASSLVAESYNEQFFGPGTRLTVL.

This clone was counted once. The rearrangement joins TRBV11-3 to TRBJ2-5; no clear D. V lost 5 bases and J lost 1, with 5 bases in between. The CDR3 sequence is 12 residues long. The germline V gene encodes CDR1 SGHNT and CDR2 YENEEA. The CDR3 loop reads CASSPLQETQYF. CDR3 sequence (DNA): TGTGCCAGCAGCCCCCTCCAAGAGACCCAGTACTTC.

The J gene is TRBJ2-7, the V gene TRBV30; possibly TRBD2 for D (6 bases). Trimming cost V 8 bases and J 2 bases, with 19 bases left between them. This CDR3 is 14 amino acids long. Germline loops: CDR1 GTSNPN, CDR2 SVGIG (reference sequence). This CDR3 reads CAGTAAIHTYEQYF. CDR3 DNA sequence: TGTGCCGGGACTGCGGCTATTCACACCTACGAGCAGTACTTC. Full variable domain (rest looked up from reference TRBV30 and TRBJ2-7): SQTIHQWPATLVQPVGSPLSLECTVEGTSNPNLYWYRQAAGRGLQLLFYSVGIGQISSEVPQNLSASRPQDRQFILSSKKLLLSDSGFYLCAGTAAIHTYEQYFGPGTRLTVT.

The rearrangement joins TRBV18 to TRBJ2-5; a weak D match, TRBD1 (6 bases). Near its end, the DNA agrees better with TRBJ2-7, so the J call may be wrong. Per germline, CDR1 KGHSH and CDR2 LQKENI. The CDR3 sequence is 13 residues long. The CDR3 DNA reads TGTGCCAGCTCACCACCTGTCAGGGGCGAGCAGTACTTC. This codes for CASSPPVRGEQYF.

The gene calls are TRBV2 and TRBJ2-7, with 13 bases fitting TRBD2. The germline CDR1 and CDR2 sequences are SNHLY and FYNNEI. The J segment lost 3 bases and the V segment lost 8 bases, leaving 10 bases of the junction unmatched. The CDR3 extends over 16 amino acids. Here the CDR3 DNA reads TGTGCCAGCGCAGGACTAGCGGGAGAAGGCGGCTACGAGCAGTACTTC. It codes for CASAGLAGEGGYEQYF.

CDR3 region: CASSPLGGGYEQYF. The CDR3 region has the DNA TGTGCCAGCTCACCACTGGGAGGAGGATACGAGCAGTACTTC. The chain has TRBV18 and TRBJ2-7, with D possibly TRBD2 on 6 matching bases. The CDR3 is 14 residues long. Germline V gene sequence: CDR1 KGHSH, CDR2 LQKENI. The V end lost 1 base, the J end lost 4 bases, and 11 bases lay between the germline ends.

The rearrangement uses TRBV9 and TRBJ1-2; the D gene is possibly TRBD1 (5 bases). CDR1 is SGDLS, CDR2 YYNGEE, per germline. The CDR3 has 15 residues. The V gene lost 0 bases and the J gene lost 3 bases, with 12 bases spanning the gap. Here the CDR3 reads CASSVAFGGDYGYTF. The CDR3 DNA reads as TGTGCCAGCAGCGTAGCTTTCGGGGGGGACTATGGCTACACCTTC.

J is TRBJ2-2 and V is TRBV7-6, with 11 bases lining up with TRBD2. With V trimmed by 4 bases and J by 2 bases, 18 bases remained unmatched. The CDR3 loop spans 21 amino acids. CDR1 and CDR2 from the germline V gene are SGHVS and FNYEAQ. This CDR3 is CASSSRVGTPTSGGNTGELFF. DNA of the CDR3: TGTGCCAGCAGCTCGCGGGTCGGGACACCTACTAGCGGGGGAAACACCGGGGAGCTGTTTTTT.